This T cell receptor (beta chain) was obtained from a study of identical twins. After removal of 5 bases from V and 4 bases from J, the junction contained 6 bases not matched to a gene. CDR1 SEHNR and CDR2 FQNEAQ come from the germline V gene (reference sequence). The length of the CDR3 is 14 residues. Each CDR3 protein is one row after TCRdb ran MiXCR on the 5' RACE reads. The repertoire has about 890,000 distinct CDR3 sequences, around 12% of them found once; the top ten carry about 1.5%. The same sample was also used in a study of yellow fever vaccine responses in identical twins.

The receptor's source is a young woman in good health. The sequencing input was PBMCs. This sequence joins TRBV7-9 and TRBJ2-5; 8 positions agree with TRBD2. CDR3 sequence reads: CASSPSGGPETQYF. CDR3 sequence (DNA): TGTGCCAGCAGCCCGTCGGGGGGGCCAGAGACCCAGTACTTC.